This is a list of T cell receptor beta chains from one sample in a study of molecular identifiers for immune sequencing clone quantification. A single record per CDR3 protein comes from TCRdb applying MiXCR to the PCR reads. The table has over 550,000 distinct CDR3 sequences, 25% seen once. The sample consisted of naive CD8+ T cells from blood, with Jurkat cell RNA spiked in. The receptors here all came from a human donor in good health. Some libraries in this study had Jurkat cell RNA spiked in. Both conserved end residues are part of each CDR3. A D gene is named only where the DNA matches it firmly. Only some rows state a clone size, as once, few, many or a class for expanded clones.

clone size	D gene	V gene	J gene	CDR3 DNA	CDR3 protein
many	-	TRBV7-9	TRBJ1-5	TGTGCCAGCAGCCCAGGGTTCCACAGCAATCAGCCCCAGCATTTT	CASSPGFHSNQPQHF
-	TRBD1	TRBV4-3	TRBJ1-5	TGCGCCAGCAGCCAAGAAGAGTGGGGGGACAGGTCCTCCATCAATCAGCCCCAGCATTTT	CASSQEEWGDRSSINQPQHF
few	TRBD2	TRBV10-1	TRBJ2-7	TGCGCCAGGGAAGCCGGGACTAGCGGGTCCCCGCCATCCTACGAGCAGTACTTC	CAREAGTSGSPPSYEQYF
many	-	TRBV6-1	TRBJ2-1	TGTGCCAGCATTGGACAAATTGACAATGAGCAGTTCTTC	CASIGQIDNEQFF
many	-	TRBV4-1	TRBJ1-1	TGCGCCAGCAGCCTTAGACTTGGACAGACCACTGAAGCTTTCTTT	CASSLRLGQTTEAFF
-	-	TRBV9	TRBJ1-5	TGTGCCAGCAGCCCAGGTAGCCGGATCAATCAGCCCCAGCATTTT	CASSPGSRINQPQHF
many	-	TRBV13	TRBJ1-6	TGTGCCAGCAGCTTAGGAATGGAGCCCCTCCACTTT	CASSLGMEPLHF
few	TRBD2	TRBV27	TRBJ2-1	TGTGCCAGCAGTTTATTCTTAGCGGGGGAGCAGTTCTTC	CASSLFLAGEQFF
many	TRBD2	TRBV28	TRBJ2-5	TGTGCCAGCAGTCCAACGCTAGCGGGAGTGAAAGAGACCCAGTACTTC	CASSPTLAGVKETQYF
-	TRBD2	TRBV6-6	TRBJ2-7	TGTGCCAGCAGTTACCGAGCAGCGGGATTTTACGAGCAGTACTTC	CASSYRAAGFYEQYF
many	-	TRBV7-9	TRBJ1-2	TGTGCCAGCAGCTTAGGGTCCTACACCTTC	CASSLGSYTF
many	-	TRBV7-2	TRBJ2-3	TGTGCCAGCAGCTTAGGAATCGGGGTCGGGGATACGCAGTATTTT	CASSLGIGVGDTQYF
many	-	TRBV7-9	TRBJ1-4	TGTGCCAGCAGCTCAACAGGGTACGGTGAAAAACTGTTTTTT	CASSSTGYGEKLFF
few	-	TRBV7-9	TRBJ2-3	TGTGCCAGCAGCTTTGTTGTGGATACGCAGTATTTT	CASSFVVDTQYF
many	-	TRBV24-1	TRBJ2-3	TGTGCCACCAGTGATAGACAGGACCAGTTCACAGATACGCAGTATTTT	CATSDRQDQFTDTQYF
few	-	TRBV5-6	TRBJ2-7	TGTGCCAGCAGCTATGGTTCGGGGTCGGGGGAGCAGTACTTC	CASSYGSGSGEQYF
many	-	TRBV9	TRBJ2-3	TGTGCCAGCAGCCCCCGGACAGCAAGCACAGATACGCAGTATTTT	CASSPRTASTDTQYF
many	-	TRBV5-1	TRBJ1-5	TGCGCCAGCAGCGAAACCGGGGGGCGAGGCCAGCCCCAGCATTTT	CASSETGGRGQPQHF
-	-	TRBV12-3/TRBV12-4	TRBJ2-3	TGTGCCAGCAGTTTAGCAAGGGCCGGAGATACGCAGTATTTT	CASSLARAGDTQYF
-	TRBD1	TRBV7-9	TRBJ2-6	TGTGCCAGCAGCGCAAGTGGGGACAGGATCCGGTCTGGGGCCAACGTCCTGACTTTC	CASSASGDRIRSGANVLTF
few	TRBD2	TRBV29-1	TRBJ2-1	TGCAGCGTTGAAGAGGGACTAGCGTCCTACAATGAGCAGTTCTTC	CSVEEGLASYNEQFF
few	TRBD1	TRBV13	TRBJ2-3	TGTGCCAGCAGCCCCCGGGACAGGGGCAAACGAACGCAGTATTTT	CASSPRDRGKRTQYF
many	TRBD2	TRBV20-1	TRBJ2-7	TGCAGTGCTAGGGCCCGACTAGCGGCGTACGAGCAGTACTTC	CSARARLAAYEQYF
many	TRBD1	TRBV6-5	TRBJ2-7	TGTGCCAGCAGTTACTCGGGGCTGACAGGGGCGAGCGAGCAGTACTTC	CASSYSGLTGASEQYF
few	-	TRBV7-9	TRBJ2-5	TGTGCCAGCAGCTTTTCTGGACTTGGGGGAGAGACCCAGTACTTC	CASSFSGLGGETQYF
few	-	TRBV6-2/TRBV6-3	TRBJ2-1	TGTGCCAGCAGTTACTCCCCGGGGGCGTCTGAGCAGTTCTTC	CASSYSPGASEQFF
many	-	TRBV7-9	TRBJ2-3	TGTGCCAGCAGCTACCCTGTGGCCGAGGGCGTTACGCAGTATTTT	CASSYPVAEGVTQYF
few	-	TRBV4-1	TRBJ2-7	TGTGCCAGCAGCCCAGGACGTGGGGGCTACGAGCAGTACTTC	CASSPGRGGYEQYF
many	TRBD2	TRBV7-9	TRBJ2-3	TGTGCCAGCAGTAACCTAGCGGGAAACACAGATACGCAGTATTTT	CASSNLAGNTDTQYF
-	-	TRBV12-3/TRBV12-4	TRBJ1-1	TGTGCCAGCAGTTTCGGAGGGGGGGGGGTCACTGAAGCTTTCTTT	CASSFGGGGVTEAFF
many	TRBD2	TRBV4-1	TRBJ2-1	TGCGCCAGCAGCCAAGGAAGCGTAGCGGGGGGGTTCGGGGATGAGCAGTTCTTC	CASSQGSVAGGFGDEQFF
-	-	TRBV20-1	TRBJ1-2	TGCAGTGCTAGTCTTCGGGACTACTATGGCTACACCTTC	CSASLRDYYGYTF
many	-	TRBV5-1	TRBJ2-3	TGCGCCAGCAGCTTGGTCGGGGGAGTAGATACGCAGTATTTT	CASSLVGGVDTQYF
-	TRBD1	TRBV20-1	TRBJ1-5	TGCAGTGCTAGAGGTGACAGGGGTATTAGCAATCAGCCCCAGCATTTT	CSARGDRGISNQPQHF
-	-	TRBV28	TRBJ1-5	TGTGCCAGCAGTTTATCCGGTCCGCTGGTCAATCAGCCCCAGCATTTT	CASSLSGPLVNQPQHF
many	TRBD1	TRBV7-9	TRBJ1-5	TGTGCCAGCAGCTTAGGCGGGACAGATTACAATCAGCCCCAGCATTTT	CASSLGGTDYNQPQHF
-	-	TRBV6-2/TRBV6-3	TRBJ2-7	TGTGCCAGCAGGGAAGGGAACTCCTACGAGCAGTACTTC	CASREGNSYEQYF
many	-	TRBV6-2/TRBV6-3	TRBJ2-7	TGTGCCAGCAGCCGGGCGGTCTACGAGCAGTACTTC	CASSRAVYEQYF
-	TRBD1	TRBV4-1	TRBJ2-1	TGCGCCAGCAGCCAACCCGGGACAGGGGTCTTGCATGAGCAGTTCTTC	CASSQPGTGVLHEQFF
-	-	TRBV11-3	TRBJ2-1	TGTGCCAGCAGCCCCCCTGGGGGGATCCACAATGAGCAGTTCTTC	CASSPPGGIHNEQFF
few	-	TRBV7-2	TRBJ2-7	TGTGCCAGCAGCTTAGGTGGCAGCTTCTACGAGCAGTACTTC	CASSLGGSFYEQYF
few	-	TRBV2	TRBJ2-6	TGTGCCAGCAGGAAACTTGTTGCTGGGGCCAACGTCCTGACTTTC	CASRKLVAGANVLTF
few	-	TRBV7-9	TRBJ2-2	TGTGCCAGCAGCTTAGGACCCGAAGGCTTCGGGGAGCTGTTTTTT	CASSLGPEGFGELFF
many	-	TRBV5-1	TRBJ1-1	TGCGCCAGCAGTTATAACCCGGACATGGGGAGGACTGAAGCTTTCTTT	CASSYNPDMGRTEAFF
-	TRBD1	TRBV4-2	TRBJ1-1	TGTGCCAGCAGCCATGGAACCGGGACAGGGGGCGAATCTGAAGCTTTCTTT	CASSHGTGTGGESEAFF
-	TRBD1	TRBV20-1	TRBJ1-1	TGCAGTGCAAACAGGGGCCGGAACACTGAAGCTTTCTTT	CSANRGRNTEAFF
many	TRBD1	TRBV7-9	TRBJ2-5	TGTGCCAGCAGCTTAAGGACAGGGGGAGGCCAAGAGACCCAGTACTTC	CASSLRTGGGQETQYF
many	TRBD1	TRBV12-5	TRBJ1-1	TGTGCTAGTGGTCTGGGGACAGGGCGGACTGAAGCTTTCTTT	CASGLGTGRTEAFF
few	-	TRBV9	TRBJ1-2	TGTGCCAGCAGTGACGGACCGGGGGGCAACTATGGCTACACCTTC	CASSDGPGGNYGYTF
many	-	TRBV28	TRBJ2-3	TGTGCCAGCAGTTTTAGGTTTGGTCGGCGGGATATCACAGATACGCAGTATTTT	CASSFRFGRRDITDTQYF
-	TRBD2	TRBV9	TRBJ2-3	TGTGCCAGCAGCTATTACGGAGCGGGATCCTCAGATACGCAGTATTTT	CASSYYGAGSSDTQYF
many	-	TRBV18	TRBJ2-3	TGTGCCAGCTCACCACCGGCAGACACAGATACGCAGTATTTT	CASSPPADTDTQYF
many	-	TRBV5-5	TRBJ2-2	TGTGCCAGCAGCGAGGACAGAGCGAACACCGGGGAGCTGTTTTTT	CASSEDRANTGELFF
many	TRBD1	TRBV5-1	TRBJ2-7	TGCGCCAGCAGCCTTCAGGACAGGGAGCAGTACTTC	CASSLQDREQYF
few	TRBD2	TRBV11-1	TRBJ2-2	TGTGCCAGCAGCTTAGGACTAGCGGGAGGTCGTACCGGGGAGCTGTTTTTT	CASSLGLAGGRTGELFF